This paragraph covers one T cell receptor beta chain sequence. What it binds is not known. These data are taken from a study of post-analysis software for immune sequencing data. At the level of the study: Some patients lacked subtype; others had relapsing-remitting, secondary progressive or progressive-relapsing disease.

V gave up 2 bases and J gave up 7 bases; unmatched junction bases: 14. The CDR3 covers 16 residues. The V gene's germline CDR1 is GTSNPN and CDR2 SVGIG (reference sequence). Unique-molecular-identifier-tagged TCR beta cDNA libraries were used. A population of about 1 to 11 million T cells gave rise to roughly 0.5 million cDNA molecules. TCRdb fed the PCR reads into MiXCR, producing one record per CDR3 protein. The table lists approximately 250,000 distinct CDR3 sequences, about 40% of them singletons. Study-wide findings and caveats: Controls showed lower frequencies than patients for four to six TRBV segments, and TRBV5-6, TRBV5-1 and TRBV20-1 were among these. Samples from one preparation batch, clustered by F measure, grouped strongly together. The study found significantly lower normalized Chao1 diversity in multiple sclerosis patients than in controls.

Sequencing used blood. The V and J genes are TRBV30 and TRBJ2-1, with TRBD2 identical over 7 bases. The source is a girl aged 5 to 17 with multiple sclerosis. The CDR3 is CAWSSKAEEGGNEQFF. The CDR3 coding sequence is TGTGCCTGGAGTTCTAAAGCGGAGGAGGGAGGGAATGAGCAGTTCTTC.